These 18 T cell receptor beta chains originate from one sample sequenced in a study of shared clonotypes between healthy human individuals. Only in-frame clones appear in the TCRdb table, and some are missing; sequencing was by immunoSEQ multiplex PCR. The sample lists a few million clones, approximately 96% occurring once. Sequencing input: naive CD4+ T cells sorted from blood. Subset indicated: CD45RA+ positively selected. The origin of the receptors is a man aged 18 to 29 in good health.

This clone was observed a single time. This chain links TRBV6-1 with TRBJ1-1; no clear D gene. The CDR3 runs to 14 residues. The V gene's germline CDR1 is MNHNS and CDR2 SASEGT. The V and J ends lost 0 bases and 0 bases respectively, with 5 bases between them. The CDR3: CASSEASVNTEAFF. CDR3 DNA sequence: TGTGCCAGCAGTGAAGCATCAGTGAACACTGAAGCTTTCTTT.

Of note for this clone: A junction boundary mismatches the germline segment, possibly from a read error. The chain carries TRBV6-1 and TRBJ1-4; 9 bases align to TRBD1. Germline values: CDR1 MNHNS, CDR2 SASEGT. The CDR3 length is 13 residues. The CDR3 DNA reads TGTGCCAGCAGTATCAGACAGGGGGGAATCACCCTTTTT. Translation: CASSIRQGGITLF.

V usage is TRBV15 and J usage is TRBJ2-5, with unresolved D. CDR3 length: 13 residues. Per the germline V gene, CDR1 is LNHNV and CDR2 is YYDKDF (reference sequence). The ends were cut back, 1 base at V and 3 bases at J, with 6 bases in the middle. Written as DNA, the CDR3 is TGTGCCACCAGCAGAGGGCATAAAGAGACCCAGTACTTC. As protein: CATSRGHKETQYF.

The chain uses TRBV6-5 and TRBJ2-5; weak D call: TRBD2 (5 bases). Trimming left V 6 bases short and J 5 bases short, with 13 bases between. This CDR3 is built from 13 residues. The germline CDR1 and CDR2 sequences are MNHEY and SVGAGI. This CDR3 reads CASSRTEFETQYF. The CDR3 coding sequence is TGTGCCAGCAGCAGGACTGAGTTCGAGACCCAGTACTTC.

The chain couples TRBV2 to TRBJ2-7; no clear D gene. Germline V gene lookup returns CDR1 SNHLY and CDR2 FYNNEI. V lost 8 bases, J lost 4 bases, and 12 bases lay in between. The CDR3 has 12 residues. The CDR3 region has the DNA TGTGCCAGCCGGGCAGGTCTTTACGAGCAGTACTTC. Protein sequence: CASRAGLYEQYF.

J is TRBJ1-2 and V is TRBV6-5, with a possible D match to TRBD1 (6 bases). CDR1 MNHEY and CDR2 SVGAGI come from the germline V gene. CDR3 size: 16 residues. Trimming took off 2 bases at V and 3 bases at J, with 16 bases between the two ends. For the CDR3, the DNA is TGTGCCAGCAGTTACGACCTCAGGGGAAGGGACTATGGCTACACCTTC. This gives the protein CASSYDLRGRDYGYTF.

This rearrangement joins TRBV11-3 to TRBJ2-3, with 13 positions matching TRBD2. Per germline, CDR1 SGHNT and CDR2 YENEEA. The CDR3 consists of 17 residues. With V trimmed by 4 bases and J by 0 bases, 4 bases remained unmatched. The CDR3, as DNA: TGTGCCAGCAGCTCGGGACTAGCGGGACCTAGCACAGATACGCAGTATTTT. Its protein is CASSSGLAGPSTDTQYF.

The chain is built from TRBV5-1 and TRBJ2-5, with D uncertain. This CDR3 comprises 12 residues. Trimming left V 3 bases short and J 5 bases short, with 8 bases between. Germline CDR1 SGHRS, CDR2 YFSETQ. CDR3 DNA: TGCGCCAGCAGCTCATCCGCGGAGACCCAGTACTTC. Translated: CASSSSAETQYF.

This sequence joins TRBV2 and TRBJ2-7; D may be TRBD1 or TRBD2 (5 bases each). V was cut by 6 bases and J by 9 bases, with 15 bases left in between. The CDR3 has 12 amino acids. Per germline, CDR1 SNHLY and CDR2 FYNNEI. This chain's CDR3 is CASSGDGLWQYF. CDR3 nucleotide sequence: TGTGCCAGCAGCGGGGACGGCCTGTGGCAGTACTTC.

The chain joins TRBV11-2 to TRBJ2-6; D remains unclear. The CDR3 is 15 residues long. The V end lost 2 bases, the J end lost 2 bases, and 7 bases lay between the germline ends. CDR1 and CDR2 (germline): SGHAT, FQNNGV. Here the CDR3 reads CASSLSTAGANVLTF. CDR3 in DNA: TGTGCCAGCAGCTTAAGTACAGCTGGGGCCAACGTCCTGACTTTC.

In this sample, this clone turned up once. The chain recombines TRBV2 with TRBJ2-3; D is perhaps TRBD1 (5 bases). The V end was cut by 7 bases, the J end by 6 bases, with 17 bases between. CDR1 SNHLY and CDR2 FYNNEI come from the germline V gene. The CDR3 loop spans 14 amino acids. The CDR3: CASTLILAGDTQYF. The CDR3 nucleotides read TGTGCCAGCACCCTAATTTTAGCAGGGGATACGCAGTATTTT. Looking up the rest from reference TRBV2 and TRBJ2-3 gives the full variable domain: EPEVTQTPSHQVTQMGQEVILRCVPISNHLYFYWYRQILGQKVEFLVSFYNNEISEKSEIFDDQFSVERPDGSNFTLKIRSTKLEDSAMYFCASTLILAGDTQYFGPGTRLTVL.

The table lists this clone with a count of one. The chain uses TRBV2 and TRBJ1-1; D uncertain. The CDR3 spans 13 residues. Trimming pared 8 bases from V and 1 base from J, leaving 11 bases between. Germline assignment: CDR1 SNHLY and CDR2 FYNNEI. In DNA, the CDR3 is TGTGCCAGCGCCCGGGGAGAGAACACTGAAGCTTTCTTT. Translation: CASARGENTEAFF. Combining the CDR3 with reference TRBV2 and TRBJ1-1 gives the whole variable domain EPEVTQTPSHQVTQMGQEVILRCVPISNHLYFYWYRQILGQKVEFLVSFYNNEISEKSEIFDDQFSVERPDGSNFTLKIRSTKLEDSAMYFCASARGENTEAFFGQGTRLTVV.

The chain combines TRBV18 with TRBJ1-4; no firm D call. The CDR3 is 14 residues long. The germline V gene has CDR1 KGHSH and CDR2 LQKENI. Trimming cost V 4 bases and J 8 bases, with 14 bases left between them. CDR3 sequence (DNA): TGTGCCAGCTCACTGGAGGGAGTGGGGGAAAAACTGTTTTTT. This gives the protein CASSLEGVGEKLFF.

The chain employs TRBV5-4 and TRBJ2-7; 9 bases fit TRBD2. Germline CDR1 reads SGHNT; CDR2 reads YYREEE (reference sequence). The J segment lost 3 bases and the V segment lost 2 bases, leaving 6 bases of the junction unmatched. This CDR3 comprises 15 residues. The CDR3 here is CASSLASGIFYEQYF. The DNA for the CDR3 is TGTGCCAGCAGCTTAGCTAGCGGGATCTTCTACGAGCAGTACTTC.

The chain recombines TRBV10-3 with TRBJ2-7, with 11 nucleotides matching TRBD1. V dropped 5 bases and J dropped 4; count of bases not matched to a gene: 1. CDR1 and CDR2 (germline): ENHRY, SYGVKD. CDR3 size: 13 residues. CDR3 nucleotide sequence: TGTGCCATCAGTCGGGACAGGGGGTACGAGCAGTACTTC. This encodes CAISRDRGYEQYF.

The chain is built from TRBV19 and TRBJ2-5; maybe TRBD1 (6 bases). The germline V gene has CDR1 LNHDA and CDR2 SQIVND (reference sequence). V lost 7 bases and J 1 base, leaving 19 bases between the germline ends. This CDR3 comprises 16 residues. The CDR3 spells CASITRQGSTQETQYF. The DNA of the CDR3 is TGTGCCAGTATCACGAGGCAGGGGTCTACCCAAGAGACCCAGTACTTC.

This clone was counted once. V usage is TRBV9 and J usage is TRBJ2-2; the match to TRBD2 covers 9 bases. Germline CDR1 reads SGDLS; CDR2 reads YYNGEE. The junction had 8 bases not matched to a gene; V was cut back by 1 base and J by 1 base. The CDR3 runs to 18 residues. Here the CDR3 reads CASSVQAGGQKNTGELFF. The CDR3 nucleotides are TGTGCCAGCAGCGTACAAGCGGGGGGACAAAAGAACACCGGGGAGCTGTTTTTT.

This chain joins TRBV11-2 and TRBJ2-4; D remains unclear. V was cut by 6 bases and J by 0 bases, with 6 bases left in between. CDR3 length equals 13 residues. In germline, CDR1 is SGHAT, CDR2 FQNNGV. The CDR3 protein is CASRNLAKNIQYF. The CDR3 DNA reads TGTGCCAGCAGAAACCTAGCCAAAAACATTCAGTACTTC.